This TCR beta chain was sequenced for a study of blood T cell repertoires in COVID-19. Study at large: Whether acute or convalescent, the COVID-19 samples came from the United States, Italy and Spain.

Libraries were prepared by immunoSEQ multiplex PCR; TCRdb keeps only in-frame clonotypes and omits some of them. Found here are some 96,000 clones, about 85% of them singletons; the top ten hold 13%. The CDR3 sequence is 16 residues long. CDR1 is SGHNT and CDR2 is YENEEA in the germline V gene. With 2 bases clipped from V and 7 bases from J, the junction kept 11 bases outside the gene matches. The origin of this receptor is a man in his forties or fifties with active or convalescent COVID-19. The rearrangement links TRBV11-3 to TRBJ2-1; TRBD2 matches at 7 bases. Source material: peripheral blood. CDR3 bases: TGTGCCAGCAGCTTACCCAGGTGGGAGGGCCGGAATGAGCAGTTCTTC. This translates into CASSLPRWEGRNEQFF.